A single sample is the source of the 26 T cell receptor beta chains below, sequenced in a study of blood T cells in healthy people across ages. It was with a sample-barcoded 5' primer and a J-beta primer mix that a second PCR of roughly 7 to 12 cycles was run. MiXCR, run by TCRdb on the 5' RACE reads, gives a single entry per CDR3 protein. This sample has around 800,000 distinct CDR3 sequences, with more than 35% found just once. The sample was blood. These receptors came from an elderly man in good health.

This clonotype was seen a handful of times. This chain links TRBV5-4 with TRBJ2-4; D gene unclear. Germline CDR1 SGHNT, CDR2 YYREEE (reference sequence). The V end was cut by 0 bases, the J end by 2 bases, with 9 bases between. There are 15 residues in the CDR3. CDR3 loop: CASSLVGETKNIQYF. The CDR3 DNA reads as TGTGCCAGCAGCTTGGTTGGTGAGACCAAAAACATTCAGTACTTC.

This chain's CDR3 is CASSFTDLLAGGPYEQYF. DNA of the CDR3: TGTGCCAGCAGCTTCACAGACCTTCTAGCGGGAGGGCCCTACGAGCAGTACTTC. This chain connects TRBV5-8 to TRBJ2-7, with 12 bases fitting TRBD2. The junction had 11 bases not matched to a gene; V was cut back by 2 bases and J by 2 bases. The CDR3 length is 18 residues. Germline V lookup: CDR1 SGHTS, CDR2 YDEGEE.

The CDR3 region is CSAPGGGTEAFF. CDR3 DNA sequence: TGCAGTGCCCCAGGAGGGGGCACTGAAGCTTTCTTT. The chain employs TRBV20-1 and TRBJ1-1, with D possibly TRBD1 on 6 matching bases. Germline V gives CDR1 DFQATT, CDR2 SNEGSKA (reference sequence). Trimming removed 6 bases at V and 4 bases at J, with 12 bases between. The CDR3 is 12 amino acids.

This clonotype was seen just once. This chain links TRBV15 with TRBJ1-5; maybe TRBD1 (5 bases). V was cut by 0 bases and J by 11 bases, with 11 bases left in between. The CDR3 is 13 residues long. Germline loops: CDR1 LNHNV, CDR2 YYDKDF (reference sequence). Here the CDR3 DNA reads TGTGCCACCAGCAGAGATTGGCAGGGTGCCCAGCATTTT. Its protein is CATSRDWQGAQHF. Full variable domain (outside the CDR3, taken from reference TRBV15 and TRBJ1-5): DAMVIQNPRYQVTQFGKPVTLSCSQTLNHNVMYWYQQKSSQAPKLLFHYYDKDFNNEADTPDNFQSRRPNTSFCFLDIRSPGLGDTAMYLCATSRDWQGAQHFGDGTRLSIL.

Of note for this clonotype: Relative to the germline gene, one junction end is altered; a read error may explain this. The chain is built from TRBV12-3 or TRBV12-4 and TRBJ2-2; 7 bases match TRBD2. There are 15 residues in the CDR3. In nucleotides, the CDR3 is TGTGCCAGCAGTTTGACTAGCAGGAACACCAGGGAGCTGTTTTTT. It translates to CASSLTSRNTRELFF.

This clonotype showed up many times. Here the CDR3 reads CSADTGGGDTDTQYF. The CDR3 coding sequence is TGCAGTGCGGACACCGGGGGAGGGGACACAGATACGCAGTATTTT. The chain recombines TRBV20-1 with TRBJ2-3; 7 bases are a match to TRBD2. The CDR3 is 15 residues long. Germline CDR1 reads DFQATT; CDR2 reads SNEGSKA (reference sequence). With V trimmed by 6 bases and J by 2 bases, 11 bases remained unmatched.

This clonotype was recorded many times. V is TRBV6-2 or TRBV6-3 and J is TRBJ2-1, with D unresolved. V was pared by 2 bases and J by 1 base, with 15 bases between. Germline-derived CDR1 and CDR2 are MNHEY and SVGEGT. There are 17 residues in the CDR3. The CDR3 sequence: CASSYGSSALSYNEQFF. The CDR3 DNA follows: TGTGCCAGCAGTTACGGGTCCTCAGCGCTGTCCTACAATGAGCAGTTCTTC.

As to this clonotype: A read error may account for a junction end that differs from germline. The chain uses TRBV10-3 and TRBJ2-7; D is unclear. This CDR3 is built from 13 residues. Germline CDR1 and CDR2: ENHRY and SYGVKD. The CDR3 loop is CAISDGDSYGQYF. The CDR3 region has the DNA TGTGCCATCAGTGACGGTGACTCCTACGGGCAGTACTTC.

The chain employs TRBV20-1 and TRBJ2-5; the D is unclear. The CDR3 totals 13 residues. V was trimmed by 0 bases and J by 4 bases, leaving 9 bases between them. Germline-derived CDR1 and CDR2 are DFQATT and SNEGSKA (reference sequence). In DNA form, the CDR3 reads TGCAGTGCTAGAGAGGCAGGACGAGAGACCCAGTACTTC. Translation: CSAREAGRETQYF.

The V gene is TRBV5-4, the J gene TRBJ2-2, with 8 bases lining up with TRBD2. The CDR3 spans 15 residues. V was pared by 3 bases and J by 7 bases, with 8 bases of the junction left unmatched. CDR1 is SGHNT and CDR2 is YYREEE in the germline V gene (reference sequence). DNA of the CDR3: TGTGCCAGCAGCTCGCCCAGCGGGAGTAACGGGGAGCTGTTTTTT. Its translation is CASSSPSGSNGELFF.

This clonotype was seen at least ten times. A read error may account for a junction end that differs from germline. This rearrangement joins TRBV29-1 to TRBJ2-1, with 7 bases lining up with TRBD2. This CDR3 has 12 amino acids. CDR1 and CDR2 (germline): SQVTM, ANQGSEA. The CDR3 spells CSVEAGYNEQFF. The CDR3 DNA follows: TGCAGCGTAGAAGCGGGGTACAATGAGCAGTTCTTC.

The genes are TRBV28 and TRBJ1-4; 7 bases line up with TRBD1. V shed 4 bases and J 6 bases; nucleotides not matched to a gene: 5. This CDR3 spans 14 amino acids. Per the germline V gene, CDR1 is MDHEN and CDR2 is SYDVKM. CDR3 sequence reads: CASSYDRVHEKLFF. The CDR3 DNA reads TGTGCCAGCAGTTACGACAGGGTGCATGAAAAACTGTTTTTT. Full variable domain (rest looked up from reference TRBV28 and TRBJ1-4): DVKVTQSSRYLVKRTGEKVFLECVQDMDHENMFWYRQDPGLGLRLIYFSYDVKMKEKGDIPEGYSVSREKKERFSLILESASTNQTSMYLCASSYDRVHEKLFFGSGTQLSVL.

This clonotype turned up a few times. The chain uses TRBV27 and TRBJ1-1; no reliable D call. V was clipped by 6 bases and J by 4 bases, with 18 bases between them. Germline V gene sequence: CDR1 MNHEY, CDR2 SMNVEV (reference sequence). This CDR3 is 15 amino acids long. CDR3 DNA: TGTGCCAGCAGCCCGCTCCTGCAAGGTGGCACTGAAGCTTTCTTT. Translated, it gives CASSPLLQGGTEAFF.

About this clonotype itself: This may arise from a read error, as a much more abundant clone is one base away. The chain is built from TRBV29-1 and TRBJ2-3, with 8 bases lining up with TRBD2. This CDR3 contains 14 residues. Germline V lookup: CDR1 SQVTM, CDR2 ANQGSEA. The CDR3 bases are TGCAGTGGTAGCGGGAACCGGGGCACAGATACGCAGTATTTT. Amino acid sequence: CSGSGNRGTDTQYF.

This clonotype was detected a few times. The chain uses TRBV29-1 and TRBJ2-4; TRBD2 might be the D (6 bases). The CDR3 has 13 amino acids. Deletions cut 7 bases from V and 7 bases from J, with 17 bases between. Germline V gene sequence: CDR1 SQVTM, CDR2 ANQGSEA. CDR3 sequence: CSGRTGAGNIQYF. CDR3 nucleotides: TGCAGCGGTCGGACCGGGGCGGGGAACATTCAGTACTTC.

This clonotype was seen more than once but under ten times. The chain couples TRBV27 to TRBJ2-7; D gene uncertain. Germline CDR1 is MNHEY and CDR2 is SMNVEV (reference sequence). The V gene lost 4 bases and the J gene lost 6 bases, with 7 bases spanning the gap. This CDR3 region has 11 residues. CDR3 residues: CASSSGAEQYF. CDR3 nucleotide sequence: TGTGCCAGCAGTTCCGGTGCCGAGCAGTACTTC.

V gene TRBV21-1 combines with J gene TRBJ2-5; the D call of TRBD2 is as the table states it, not checked on the DNA. TRBV21-1 is an annotated pseudogene. The CDR3 is 13 amino acids. CDR3 amino acids: CARTHRREETQYF. CDR3 DNA: TGTGCCCGCACGCATCGGAGGGAAGAGACCCAGTACTTC.

This sequence joins TRBV3-1 and TRBJ2-7; D perhaps matches TRBD1 (6 bases). The J call is doubtful: the DNA matches TRBJ2-5 better. CDR1 and CDR2 from the germline V gene are LGHDT and YNNKEL (reference sequence). This CDR3 has 15 residues. The CDR3, as DNA: TGTGCCAGCAGCCCCTCAGGGGTATCGGGGGAGACCCAGTACTTC. Amino acid sequence: CASSPSGVSGETQYF.

On this clonotype: A much larger clonotype is one base distant, so this may be a read error. The chain employs TRBV28 and TRBJ2-3; no clear D. Germline loops: CDR1 MDHEN, CDR2 SYDVKM. V lost 5 bases and J 2 bases, leaving 8 bases between the germline ends. CDR3 size: 13 residues. DNA for the CDR3: TGTGCCAGCAGTGTAACAGCCACAGATACGCAGTATTTT. Its translation is CASSVTATDTQYF.

The rearrangement joins TRBV24-1 to TRBJ2-5, with D uncertain. This CDR3 is 14 amino acids long. CDR1 and CDR2 from the germline V gene are KGHDR and SFDVKD. Trimming shortened V by 5 bases and J by 2 bases, and 11 bases separated the two germline ends. The CDR3 here is CATSVAGPQETQYF. CDR3 nucleotides: TGTGCCACCAGTGTCGCAGGTCCTCAAGAGACCCAGTACTTC.

As concerns this clonotype: A much more abundant neighbour one base away suggests this may be a read error. This chain connects TRBV7-2 to TRBJ2-7; D is ambiguous. Per germline, CDR1 SGHTA and CDR2 FQGNSA. CDR3 length: 12 amino acids. V was cut by 4 bases and J by 12 bases, with 16 bases left in between. Here the CDR3 reads CASSSDGRTLYF. CDR3 DNA sequence: TGTGCCAGCAGCTCCGACGGACGGACCCTGTACTTC.

This clonotype was observed a single time. The J gene is TRBJ2-2, the V gene TRBV27; 8 bases map to TRBD1. Looked up from germline, CDR1 is MNHEY and CDR2 is SMNVEV (reference sequence). The CDR3 totals 14 residues. V was clipped by 10 bases and J by 5 bases; unmatched bases: 9. CDR3 DNA: TGTGCCAACCGAGAGACAGGGGTTACCGGGGAGCTGTTTTTT. Its translation: CANRETGVTGELFF.

The chain links TRBV6-2 or TRBV6-3 to TRBJ2-5; 12 bases are a match to TRBD1. Germline CDR1 is MNHEY and CDR2 is SVGEGT. The CDR3 has 13 amino acids. The trim removed 10 bases at V and 11 bases at J, leaving 11 bases unmatched. The CDR3, as DNA: TGTGCCACCCGGGACAGGGGGCGGCGAGAGCAGTACTTC. Translated, it gives CATRDRGRREQYF.

The chain couples TRBV5-1 to TRBJ1-1; D is perhaps TRBD1 (5 bases). The CDR3 contains 13 residues. Germline loops: CDR1 SGHRS, CDR2 YFSETQ. V gave up 3 bases and J gave up 6 bases, with 12 bases separating them. The CDR3 coding sequence is TGCGCCAGCAGCTGGCAGGGTGACGCTGAAGCTTTCTTT. It yields the protein CASSWQGDAEAFF.

This clonotype occurred a few times. The gene calls are TRBV14 and TRBJ1-4; D is uncertain. The length of the CDR3 is 15 residues. V was shortened by 4 bases and J by 0 bases, with 9 bases between the two germline ends. The germline V gene has CDR1 SGHDN and CDR2 FVKESK. The CDR3 spells CASSPTVATNEKLFF. The CDR3 DNA is TGTGCCAGCAGCCCTACAGTGGCAACTAATGAAAAACTGTTTTTT.

The V gene is TRBV29-1, the J gene TRBJ1-2, with D possibly matching TRBD1 (5 bases). With 8 bases removed from V and 4 bases from J, the gap between germline ends came to 14 bases. Per the germline V gene, CDR1 is SQVTM and CDR2 is ANQGSEA. The CDR3 contains 12 residues. The CDR3 region has the DNA TGCAGCACCAGGGCCGATTTCTATGGCTACACCTTC. Its protein product is CSTRADFYGYTF.